The following is a TCR beta chain sequence with its context. Original handling: Estimation of nucleated cell counts relied on the amplification of reference gene primers. Data came from immunoSEQ multiplex PCR; TCRdb stores just in-frame clones and leaves some out. V and J calls and clone size are copied from that table; D and trimming were computed from the DNA. This table has about 170,000 clones, roughly 90% appearing once. The data are from a study of blood T cell repertoires in COVID-19. As for the study in general: The samples span acute and convalescent COVID-19 from the United States, Italy and Spain. PBMCs, B-cell-depleted T cells, or T cells provided the cDNA or gDNA that made up the material.

Trimming removed 5 bases from V and 2 bases from J; junction bases left unmatched: 3. CDR1 and CDR2 (germline): LNHDA, SQIVND (reference sequence). This CDR3 contains 13 residues. The chain combines TRBV19 with TRBJ2-7, with TRBD1 identical over 7 bases. The sequence was collected from a middle-aged man with acute or convalescent COVID-19. Sequencing used peripheral blood. CDR3 sequence reads: CASSPGTAYEQYV. The CDR3, as DNA: TGTGCCAGTAGTCCAGGGACAGCCTACGAGCAGTACGTC.